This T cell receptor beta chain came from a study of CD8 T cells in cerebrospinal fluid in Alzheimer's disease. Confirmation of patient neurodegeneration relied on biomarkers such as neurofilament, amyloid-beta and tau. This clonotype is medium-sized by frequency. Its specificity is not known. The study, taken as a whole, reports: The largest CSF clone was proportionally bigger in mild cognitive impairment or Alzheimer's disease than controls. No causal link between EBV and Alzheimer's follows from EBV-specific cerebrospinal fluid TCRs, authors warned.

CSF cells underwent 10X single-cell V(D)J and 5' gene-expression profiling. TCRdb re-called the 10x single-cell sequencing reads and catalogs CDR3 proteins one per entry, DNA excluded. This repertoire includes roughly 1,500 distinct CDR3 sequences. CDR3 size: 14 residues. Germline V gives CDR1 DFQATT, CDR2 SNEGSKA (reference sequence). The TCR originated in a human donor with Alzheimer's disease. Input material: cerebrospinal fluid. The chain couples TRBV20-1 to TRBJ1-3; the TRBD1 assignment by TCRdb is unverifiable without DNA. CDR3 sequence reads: CSAAPAPSGNTIYF.